Listed here are 25 T cell receptor beta chains from one sample, sequenced in a study of blood T cell repertoires in COVID-19 (dated by TCRdb to the early 2020s). Receptor amplification or capture employed the immunoSEQ multiplex PCR assay. The immuneACCESS repertoire file appears here via TCRdb, limited to in-frame rearrangements. These files lack a portion of the clones; in checked studies, under half of the deficit traces to unresolved V genes, and the cause of the others is not known. The sample includes fewer than 200,000 clones, with over 70% observed a single time. 2.8% of the sample is in the top ten clones. The source material was peripheral blood. These receptors came from a man aged 70 or older with acute or convalescent COVID-19.

The J gene is TRBJ2-1, the V gene TRBV6-1, with 8 bases aligning to TRBD2. The junction had 14 bases not matched to a gene; V was cut back by 4 bases and J by 0 bases. From germline, CDR1 is MNHNS and CDR2 SASEGT. The CDR3 loop spans 19 amino acids. DNA for the CDR3: TGTGCCAGCAGTGCCCTTTTGGCGGGGGGCCTAAGCTCCTACAATGAGCAGTTCTTC. The encoded protein is CASSALLAGGLSSYNEQFF.

The chain employs TRBV9 and TRBJ1-2; D is unclear. Trimming took off 3 bases at V and 4 bases at J, with 16 bases between the two ends. The CDR3 is 15 amino acids. The germline V gene has CDR1 SGDLS and CDR2 YYNGEE. CDR3 in amino acids: CASSAASGLSYGYTF. Here the CDR3 DNA reads TGTGCCAGCAGCGCAGCTTCTGGACTCAGCTATGGCTACACCTTC.

This clone has a single count. This chain joins TRBV4-2 and TRBJ2-3; 8 bases map to TRBD2. V was clipped by 1 base and J by 4 bases; unmatched bases: 4. CDR1 and CDR2 from the germline V gene are LGHNA and YNFKEQ. The CDR3 runs to 15 residues. The CDR3, as DNA: TGTGCCAGCAGCCAAGCGGGGGGGGAAGCAGATACGCAGTATTTT. Encoded protein: CASSQAGGEADTQYF.

This chain uses TRBV7-3 with TRBJ2-7; 7 positions agree with TRBD1. Trimming cost V 5 bases and J 7 bases; bases outside gene matches: 8. CDR1 and CDR2 (germline): SGHTA, FQGTGA. The CDR3 has 13 residues. The CDR3 coding sequence is TGTGCCAGCAGCCCAGGACAGGTGGGGGAGCAGTACTTC. Translated, it gives CASSPGQVGEQYF.

This chain links TRBV5-1 with TRBJ2-3; D may be TRBD1 (5 bases). Germline loops: CDR1 SGHRS, CDR2 YFSETQ. This CDR3 is built from 15 residues. Trimming removed 4 bases from V and 1 base from J, with 13 bases in between. DNA for the CDR3: TGCGCCAGCAGCAGGGGCCACGGCGGCACAGATACGCAGTATTTT. This encodes CASSRGHGGTDTQYF.

This clone showed up just a few times. The chain recombines TRBV5-8 with TRBJ2-2; D is unclear. The CDR3 contains 14 residues. V lost 7 bases to trimming and J lost 1 base, with 11 bases between them. Germline lookup yields CDR1 SGHTS and CDR2 YDEGEE. In DNA, the CDR3 is TGTGCCAGCTCCGAGCTCCTGAACACCGGGGAGCTGTTTTTT. Its translation is CASSELLNTGELFF.

The chain is built from TRBV14 and TRBJ2-1, with D possibly TRBD2 on 6 matching bases. This CDR3 is 17 amino acids long. V was cut by 4 bases and J by 5 bases, with 21 bases left in between. Germline lookup yields CDR1 SGHDN and CDR2 FVKESK. The CDR3 DNA follows: TGTGCCAGCAGCCCCTCACTCGTAGTAGCGGACCACAATGAGCAGTTCTTC. Its translation is CASSPSLVVADHNEQFF. The full variable domain, in which reference TRBV14 and TRBJ2-1 provide the parts outside the CDR3, is EAGVTQFPSHSVIEKGQTVTLRCDPISGHDNLYWYRRVMGKEIKFLLHFVKESKQDESGMPNNRFLAERTGGTYSTLKVQPAELEDSGVYFCASSPSLVVADHNEQFFGPGTRLTVL.

V gene TRBV9 combines with J gene TRBJ1-2; D remains ambiguous. Germline values: CDR1 SGDLS, CDR2 YYNGEE. CDR3 length equals 13 residues. Trimming stripped 4 bases from V and 2 bases from J, with 9 bases between. CDR3 region: CASSQTENYGYTF. For the CDR3, the DNA is TGTGCCAGCAGCCAGACGGAGAACTATGGCTACACCTTC.

The rearrangement uses TRBV15 and TRBJ1-1; D remains ambiguous. Germline CDR1 reads LNHNV; CDR2 reads YYDKDF (reference sequence). The V end was cut by 5 bases, the J end by 1 base, with 17 bases between. The CDR3 loop spans 16 amino acids. The CDR3 protein is CATSPRLGMGNTEAFF. CDR3 bases: TGTGCCACCAGCCCACGTCTCGGGATGGGGAACACTGAAGCTTTCTTT.

The chain is built from TRBV18 and TRBJ1-3, with TRBD1 identical over 7 bases. V shed 6 bases, J shed 3 bases, and the junction held 2 bases outside the gene matches. The CDR3 is 13 amino acids. CDR1 and CDR2 (germline): KGHSH, LQKENI. This chain's CDR3 is CASSTGDGNTIYF. CDR3 nucleotides: TGTGCCAGCTCCACAGGGGATGGAAACACCATATATTTT.

This chain connects TRBV14 to TRBJ1-3; a possible D gene is TRBD1 (6 bases). The germline V gene encodes CDR1 SGHDN and CDR2 FVKESK. The CDR3 length is 17 residues. Trimming removed 4 bases from V and 7 bases from J, with 23 bases in between. The CDR3 coding sequence is TGTGCCAGCAGCCTACAACTTCCCGCGGGGGCCCCTAACACCATATATTTT. This encodes CASSLQLPAGAPNTIYF.

This chain joins TRBV11-3 and TRBJ2-7; D remains unclear. Trimming took off 0 bases at V and 3 bases at J, with 6 bases between the two ends. The CDR3 has 13 amino acids. CDR1 is SGHNT and CDR2 is YENEEA in the germline V gene. The chain's CDR3 is CASSLESSYEQYF. Written as DNA, the CDR3 is TGTGCCAGCAGCTTAGAGTCCAGCTACGAGCAGTACTTC. Complete variable domain (other parts from reference TRBV11-3 and TRBJ2-7): EAGVVQSPRYKIIEKKQPVAFWCNPISGHNTLYWYLQNLGQGPELLIRYENEEAVDDSQLPKDRFSAERLKGVDSTLKIQPAELGDSAVYLCASSLESSYEQYFGPGTRLTVT.

The chain joins TRBV11-3 to TRBJ2-3; 11 bases line up with TRBD1. The CDR3 consists of 16 residues. Germline-derived CDR1 and CDR2 are SGHNT and YENEEA. With V trimmed by 3 bases and J by 3 bases, 5 bases remained unmatched. For the CDR3, the DNA is TGTGCCAGCAGCTTGAGAGGACAGGGGGCGACAGATACGCAGTATTTT. Translated: CASSLRGQGATDTQYF. The full variable domain, its missing parts supplied by reference TRBV11-3 and TRBJ2-3, is EAGVVQSPRYKIIEKKQPVAFWCNPISGHNTLYWYLQNLGQGPELLIRYENEEAVDDSQLPKDRFSAERLKGVDSTLKIQPAELGDSAVYLCASSLRGQGATDTQYFGPGTRLTVL.

J is TRBJ1-6 and V is TRBV6-6, with D maybe TRBD1 (5 bases). V was pared by 6 bases and J by 11 bases, with 17 bases between. The CDR3 has 14 residues. Germline V gene sequence: CDR1 MNHNY, CDR2 SVGAGI (reference sequence). The CDR3: CASSGGGSGTPLHF. As DNA, the CDR3 is TGTGCCAGCAGCGGGGGAGGCTCGGGAACACCCCTCCACTTT.

The DNA for the CDR3 is TGTGCCAGCAGCCGGACAGGCTACGAGCAGTACTTC. It is translated as CASSRTGYEQYF. The J gene is TRBJ2-7, the V gene TRBV7-9, with 7 nucleotides matching TRBD1. With 5 bases clipped from V and 3 bases from J, the junction kept 1 base outside the gene matches. The CDR3 consists of 12 residues. Germline V lookup: CDR1 SEHNR, CDR2 FQNEAQ (reference sequence).

In DNA form, the CDR3 reads TGTGCCAGCTCACCATTTCCTTCAGTCGCGGGAGGGCAGCCCCAGCATTTT. This codes for CASSPFPSVAGGQPQHF. This chain connects TRBV18 to TRBJ1-5; D is uncertain. In germline, CDR1 is KGHSH, CDR2 LQKENI. The CDR3 length is 17 residues. Trimming cost V 2 bases and J 7 bases, with 21 bases left between them.

The chain is built from TRBV7-2 and TRBJ1-2, with D hard to call. The CDR3 is made up of 13 amino acids. Germline CDR1 is SGHTA and CDR2 is FQGNSA. Trimming cost V 5 bases and J 13 bases, with 20 bases left between them. The CDR3 DNA is TGTGCCAGCAGCCCCGGCCAACAGATCGAGGGCACCTTC. Encoded protein: CASSPGQQIEGTF.

This clone was seen just once. The chain has TRBV6-5 and TRBJ1-6, with TRBD1 as a possible D gene (5 bases). The germline gives CDR1 MNHEY, CDR2 SVGAGI. This CDR3 has 14 residues. V was shortened by 10 bases and J by 4 bases, with 14 bases between the two germline ends. The CDR3 DNA is TGTGCCACCTCCGACAGATCGTATAATTCACCCCTCCACTTT. Its protein product is CATSDRSYNSPLHF.

The J gene is TRBJ1-4, the V gene TRBV6-5, with D maybe TRBD1 (5 bases). This CDR3 contains 14 residues. V gave up 1 base and J gave up 3 bases, with 6 bases separating them. Germline loops: CDR1 MNHEY, CDR2 SVGAGI. The CDR3 spells CASSYLGPNEKLFF. The CDR3 DNA reads as TGTGCCAGCAGTTACTTGGGGCCTAATGAAAAACTGTTTTTT.

V and J are TRBV19 and TRBJ1-2; the match to TRBD1 covers 7 bases. The CDR3 totals 14 residues. Unmatched junction bases numbered 6, after V lost 8 bases and J lost 0 bases. Germline V gene lookup returns CDR1 LNHDA and CDR2 SQIVND (reference sequence). CDR3 sequence: CASGTELPNYGYTF. CDR3 nucleotides: TGTGCCAGTGGGACAGAACTTCCTAACTATGGCTACACCTTC.

The chain employs TRBV3-1 (or the pseudogene TRBV3-2) and TRBJ1-2, with 7 bases that match TRBD1. CDR1 is LGHDT and CDR2 is YNNKEL in the germline V gene (reference sequence). Germline trimming cut 1 base from V and 6 bases from J; bases unmatched to any gene: 8. There are 15 residues in the CDR3. The CDR3 spells CASSQAAGGLDGYTF. As DNA, the CDR3 is TGTGCCAGCAGCCAAGCGGCAGGGGGACTAGATGGCTACACCTTC.

The chain carries TRBV19 and TRBJ1-1; 9 bases fit TRBD1. Trimming took 4 bases from V and 2 from J; bases not matched to a gene: 5. CDR3 length: 15 amino acids. Germline V gene sequence: CDR1 LNHDA, CDR2 SQIVND (reference sequence). The CDR3, as DNA: TGTGCCAGTAGTACGCCGGACAGGGGAAACACTGAAGCTTTCTTT. Its protein product is CASSTPDRGNTEAFF.

The chain combines TRBV20-1 with TRBJ2-1; D is possibly TRBD1 (6 bases). The V gene lost 6 bases and the J gene lost 7 bases, with 7 bases spanning the gap. The germline gives CDR1 DFQATT, CDR2 SNEGSKA (reference sequence). The CDR3 is 10 amino acids. In nucleotides, the CDR3 is TGCAGTGCCACAGGGAATGAGCAGTTCTTC. Translating it yields CSATGNEQFF.

The rearrangement uses TRBV5-1 and TRBJ1-1; D perhaps matches TRBD1 (6 bases). Germline CDR1 reads SGHRS; CDR2 reads YFSETQ. Trimming stripped 4 bases from V and 0 bases from J, with 10 bases between. This CDR3 has 14 amino acids. The chain's CDR3 is CASSHRAMNTEAFF. Written as DNA, the CDR3 is TGCGCCAGCAGCCACAGGGCCATGAACACTGAAGCTTTCTTT.

The genes are TRBV28 and TRBJ2-2; D is unresolved. Germline CDR1 is MDHEN and CDR2 is SYDVKM. Trimming removed 3 bases at V and 1 base at J, with 9 bases between. The CDR3 contains 15 residues. The CDR3 reads CASSLGSLNTGELFF. In DNA form, the CDR3 reads TGTGCCAGCAGTTTGGGTAGCCTGAACACCGGGGAGCTGTTTTTT.